The next 25 T cell receptor beta chains were all read from a single sample in a study of blood T cell repertoires in COVID-19. Assay used: immunoSEQ multiplex PCR; TCRdb lists only in-frame clones, some missing. Among fewer than 300,000 clones listed, about 89% were seen once. The specimen sequenced was peripheral blood. The origin of the receptors is a man aged 25-45 years with acute or convalescent COVID-19.

The chain joins TRBV30 to TRBJ1-2, with 7 nucleotides matching TRBD1. Germline trimming cut 2 bases from V and 5 bases from J; bases unmatched to any gene: 5. Germline CDR1 GTSNPN, CDR2 SVGIG (reference sequence). This CDR3 has 13 amino acids. The CDR3 sequence: CAWSIDRAYGYTF. The CDR3 nucleotides are TGTGCCTGGAGTATCGACAGGGCGTATGGCTACACCTTC.

This sequence joins TRBV5-1 and TRBJ2-2, with 7 nucleotides matching TRBD1. CDR1 is SGHRS, CDR2 YFSETQ, per germline. CDR3 length: 18 residues. V gave up 3 bases and J gave up 1 base; unmatched junction bases: 12. The CDR3 region has the DNA TGCGCCAGCAGCTCGGACAGGTCTGGCGGTAAGAACACCGGGGAGCTGTTTTTT. Protein: CASSSDRSGGKNTGELFF. The whole variable domain, filled in from reference TRBV5-1 and TRBJ2-2, reads KAGVTQTPRYLIKTRGQQVTLSCSPISGHRSVSWYQQTPGQGLQFLFEYFSETQRNKGNFPGRFSGRQFSNSRSEMNVSTLELGDSALYLCASSSDRSGGKNTGELFFGEGSRLTVL.

The gene calls are TRBV10-3 and TRBJ1-6; TRBD1 agrees at 9 bases. There are 14 residues in the CDR3. V trimming: 5 bases; J trimming: 14 bases; junction bases outside the gene matches: 10. Germline loops: CDR1 ENHRY, CDR2 SYGVKD. The chain's CDR3 is CAISPGQGGWTLHF. The CDR3 DNA reads TGTGCCATCAGTCCGGGACAGGGTGGTTGGACCCTCCACTTT.

The chain employs TRBV25-1 and TRBJ2-2; the D is unclear. V was cut by 6 bases and J by 1 base, with 12 bases left in between. Germline V gives CDR1 MGHDK, CDR2 SYGVNS. The CDR3 consists of 15 residues. CDR3 in DNA: TGTGCCAGCAGAGAAGGTCAGATGAACACCGGGGAGCTGTTTTTT. Its protein is CASREGQMNTGELFF.

The rearrangement uses TRBV11-2 and TRBJ1-3; TRBD1 matches at 7 bases. The CDR3 totals 13 residues. With V trimmed by 5 bases and J by 8 bases, 6 bases remained unmatched. CDR1 SGHAT and CDR2 FQNNGV come from the germline V gene. The CDR3 protein is CASSQGRGDTIYF. CDR3 DNA sequence: TGTGCCAGCAGCCAAGGCAGGGGGGACACCATATATTTT.

CDR3 in amino acids: CASSRYSGGGEQFF. In DNA, the CDR3 is TGTGCCAGCAGCCGGTATAGCGGTGGTGGGGAGCAGTTCTTC. The chain links TRBV5-6 to TRBJ2-1; a possible D gene is TRBD2 (6 bases). In germline, CDR1 is SGHDT, CDR2 YYEEEE. The germline V and J ends were trimmed by 4 bases and 10 bases, with 18 bases remaining between them. The CDR3 sequence is 14 residues long. Full variable domain (missing parts from reference TRBV5-6 and TRBJ2-1): DAGVTQSPTHLIKTRGQQVTLRCSPKSGHDTVSWYQQALGQGPQFIFQYYEEEERQRGNFPDRFSGHQFPNYSSELNVNALLLGDSALYLCASSRYSGGGEQFFGPGTRLTVL.

The chain carries TRBV4-1 and TRBJ2-7; D possibly corresponds to TRBD1 (6 bases). The CDR3 is 16 residues long. Germline CDR1 reads MGHRA; CDR2 reads YSYEKL. With 2 bases removed from V and 4 bases from J, the gap between germline ends came to 18 bases. CDR3 in amino acids: CASSQPRRGRGYEQYF. As DNA, the CDR3 is TGCGCCAGCAGCCAACCGAGACGGGGTAGGGGGTACGAGCAGTACTTC.

The chain joins TRBV30 to TRBJ2-1; 9 bases match TRBD2. Trimming took 2 bases from V and 8 from J; bases not matched to a gene: 13. The CDR3 covers 16 residues. Germline assignment: CDR1 GTSNPN and CDR2 SVGIG (reference sequence). As DNA, the CDR3 is TGTGCCTGGAGTCCTCTCGGCGGACTAGCGAGGTATGAGCAGTTCTTC. It translates to CAWSPLGGLARYEQFF.

The V call is TRBV6-6, the J call TRBJ1-2; D perhaps matches TRBD1 (5 bases). The CDR3 is made up of 14 amino acids. Trimming took off 1 base at V and 4 bases at J, with 10 bases between the two ends. In germline, CDR1 is MNHNY, CDR2 SVGAGI (reference sequence). The CDR3, as DNA: TGTGCCAGCAGTTACTTATGGGACTCCTATGGCTACACCTTC. It is translated as CASSYLWDSYGYTF.

The chain joins TRBV6-6 to TRBJ2-3; 11 bases agree with TRBD2. Trimming took 4 bases from V and 10 from J; bases not matched to a gene: 4. Germline assignment: CDR1 MNHNY and CDR2 SVGAGI (reference sequence). There are 13 residues in the CDR3. CDR3 DNA: TGTGCCAGCAGTTCCCTGGGACTAGCGGCGCAGTATTTT. This encodes CASSSLGLAAQYF.

The chain carries TRBV7-2 and TRBJ2-7; D unresolved. Germline V gene lookup returns CDR1 SGHTA and CDR2 FQGNSA. This CDR3 spans 17 amino acids. The V end lost 0 bases, the J end lost 4 bases, and 19 bases lay between the germline ends. The CDR3 loop is CASSLAHGISSNYEQYF. The CDR3 DNA reads TGTGCCAGCAGCTTAGCGCATGGTATTAGCAGTAATTACGAGCAGTACTTC.

This chain uses TRBV7-8 with TRBJ1-1; possible D gene TRBD1, 6 bases. V lost 1 base and J 11 bases, leaving 8 bases between the germline ends. Per germline, CDR1 SGHVS and CDR2 FQNEAQ. The CDR3 loop spans 11 amino acids. CDR3 sequence (DNA): TGTGCCAGCAGCTTAGGGCAGGGGGCTTTCTTT. It translates to CASSLGQGAFF.

This clone appeared a few times. This chain links TRBV5-1 with TRBJ2-2, with a tentative D call TRBD1 (5 bases). V lost 8 bases, J lost 3 bases, and 17 bases lay in between. Germline CDR1 is SGHRS and CDR2 is YFSETQ. The CDR3 runs 15 residues. CDR3 sequence: CASATGAVYTGELFF. The CDR3 DNA reads TGCGCCAGTGCTACTGGGGCGGTCTACACCGGGGAGCTGTTTTTT.

The chain carries TRBV9 and TRBJ1-4; 7 bases line up with TRBD1. The CDR3 has 15 residues. J lost 11 bases, V lost 5 bases, and 15 bases had no gene match. Germline V gene lookup returns CDR1 SGDLS and CDR2 YYNGEE. CDR3: CASRDPTGVFLKLFF. The CDR3 nucleotides are TGTGCCAGCAGAGATCCCACAGGGGTTTTCTTGAAACTGTTTTTT.

This clone is labeled as medium-sized. V gene TRBV27 combines with J gene TRBJ2-7; TRBD2 is a possible D gene (6 bases). This CDR3 has 13 amino acids. V was clipped by 5 bases and J by 6 bases, with 14 bases between them. CDR1 MNHEY and CDR2 SMNVEV come from the germline V gene (reference sequence). The CDR3 sequence: CASSPRQTSEQYF. The CDR3 coding sequence is TGTGCCAGCAGTCCTCGACAGACTAGCGAGCAGTACTTC.

The genes are TRBV6-6 and TRBJ1-5; TRBD1 agrees at 9 bases. V was clipped by 8 bases and J by 7 bases; unmatched bases: 9. Germline values: CDR1 MNHNY, CDR2 SVGAGI (reference sequence). CDR3 length: 14 amino acids. CDR3 in DNA: TGTGCCAGCGGCACGGGACAGGGACGCCAGCCCCAGCATTTT. It is translated as CASGTGQGRQPQHF.

The chain combines TRBV28 with TRBJ2-4, with D perhaps matching TRBD1 (6 bases). Germline-derived CDR1 and CDR2 are MDHEN and SYDVKM. This CDR3 comprises 15 residues. V was trimmed by 5 bases and J by 9 bases, leaving 20 bases between them. CDR3 bases: TGTGCCAGCAGTCGATACACAGGGTCCGCCGCCATTCAGTACTTC. It is translated as CASSRYTGSAAIQYF.

This chain joins TRBV7-9 and TRBJ2-5; 9 bases line up with TRBD1. V was clipped by 4 bases and J by 1 base; unmatched bases: 7. Germline CDR1 reads SEHNR; CDR2 reads FQNEAQ (reference sequence). This CDR3 has 16 residues. The CDR3 sequence is CASSYRMDRGQETQYF. The CDR3 DNA is TGTGCCAGCAGCTACCGGATGGACAGGGGCCAAGAGACCCAGTACTTC.

The rearrangement uses TRBV3-1 (or the pseudogene TRBV3-2) and TRBJ2-3, with 8 bases matching TRBD2. The CDR3 spans 17 residues. Germline trimming cut 0 bases from V and 2 bases from J; bases unmatched to any gene: 7. In germline, CDR1 is LGHDT, CDR2 YNNKEL (reference sequence). DNA for the CDR3: TGTGCCAGCAGCCAAGAGGTCATAGCGGGGACCACAGATACGCAGTATTTT. Translated, it gives CASSQEVIAGTTDTQYF.

The chain combines TRBV2 with TRBJ1-6; D remains ambiguous. Germline V gives CDR1 SNHLY, CDR2 FYNNEI. Between the trimmed V and J ends, which lost 7 bases and 8 bases, there was a span of 12 bases. The CDR3 contains 13 residues. CDR3 protein: CASIRGLDSPLHF. The CDR3 coding sequence is TGTGCCAGCATCCGGGGTCTGGATTCACCCCTCCACTTT.

The CDR3 here is CASRTASTETQYF. The CDR3, as DNA: TGTGCCAGCCGGACAGCGAGTACGGAGACCCAGTACTTC. This chain connects TRBV30 to TRBJ2-5; tentatively, D is TRBD1 (6 bases). The CDR3 is made up of 13 amino acids. Trimming shortened V by 8 bases and J by 5 bases, and 18 bases separated the two germline ends. Germline CDR1 is GTSNPN and CDR2 is SVGIG (reference sequence).

CDR3 DNA sequence: TGTGCCAGCAGCCCGCGTGGGGACAGCCGGTCTTTCTTT. This codes for CASSPRGDSRSFF. The chain carries TRBV9 and TRBJ1-1; 7 nucleotides align to TRBD1. Trimming removed 4 bases from V and 12 bases from J; junction bases left unmatched: 12. CDR1 is SGDLS, CDR2 YYNGEE, per germline. The CDR3 is made up of 13 amino acids.

This chain links TRBV30 with TRBJ2-5; TRBD1 matches at 12 bases. This CDR3 has 18 residues. Germline CDR1 and CDR2: GTSNPN and SVGIG (reference sequence). V dropped 4 bases and J dropped 5; count of bases not matched to a gene: 17. CDR3 sequence: CAWTRGTGTGGEWETQYF. The CDR3 coding sequence is TGTGCCTGGACTCGAGGGACCGGGACAGGGGGCGAATGGGAGACCCAGTACTTC.

This sequence joins TRBV21-1 and TRBJ2-1; TRBD2, the table's D call, was not compared with the DNA. TRBV21-1 is reported as a pseudogene. The CDR3 has 15 residues. The CDR3 spells CATAHWRELCDEQFF. CDR3 in DNA: TGTGCCACCGCACATTGGCGGGAGTTATGCGATGAGCAGTTCTTC.

This clone was detected only once. The chain links TRBV7-2 to TRBJ2-2, with D perhaps matching TRBD2 (5 bases). CDR1 and CDR2 from the germline V gene are SGHTA and FQGNSA. The CDR3 runs to 15 residues. The V end was cut by 5 bases, the J end by 2 bases, with 12 bases between. CDR3 amino acids: CASSPVRGNTGELFF. The DNA of the CDR3 is TGTGCCAGCAGCCCCGTCCGGGGTAACACCGGGGAGCTGTTTTTT.